The present entry profiles one TCR beta chain with its context. These data originate in a study of blood T cell repertoires in COVID-19. CDR3 length: 15 residues. Per germline, CDR1 DFQATT and CDR2 SNEGSKA (reference sequence). Trimming left V 3 bases short and J 1 base short, with 16 bases between. Clones were read by immunoSEQ multiplex PCR, and TCRdb kept only the in-frame ones, dropping some. The sample records more than 400,000 clones, 80% to 90% being singletons. The rearrangement joins TRBV20-1 to TRBJ2-7; perhaps TRBD2 as D (5 bases). The sequencing input was peripheral blood. This receptor was obtained from a human donor in a cohort sampled during active COVID-19. The DNA for the CDR3 is TGCAGTGCTAGTTACCCCCGCGGGCAGTCCTACGAGCAGTACTTC. It codes for CSASYPRGQSYEQYF.